This TCR beta chain was found in a study of T cells in Graves' hyperthyroidism and ophthalmopathy (dated by TCRdb to about 2019). For the wider study: Peripheral blood samples were taken at the time of initial diagnosis, prior to any treatment. To identify TCR V-J signatures that set the groups apart, the researchers used a discovery cohort of about a hundred patients, made up of 43 with Graves' ophthalmopathy and around 58 with stable Graves' hyperthyroidism. Prospective prediction of ophthalmopathy was tested in an independent validation cohort of approximately 18 hyperthyroidism patients and around 16 patients who later progressed to ophthalmopathy. The 100 discovery patients were divided at random into training and test sets in a 7:3 ratio. Thyroid tissue and blood T-cell repertoires from more than 5 Graves' hyperthyroidism patients were also compared in the study. After sampling, hyperthyroidism patients received methimazole starting at 30 mg daily, and ophthalmopathy patients received high-dose intravenous methylprednisolone. The paper reports TCR Vbeta CDR3 sequencing of roughly 140 peripheral blood samples: fewer than 50 ophthalmopathy, fewer than 80 hyperthyroidism and around 17 progressor patients.

Ophthalmopathy patients had moderately to severely active disease, Clinical Activity Score of at least 3, NOSPECS grade of at least 4, and duration under 3 months. The study excluded patients with uncontrolled infections, other autoimmune diseases, pregnancy or lactation. Clinical symptoms, serum thyroxine and TRAb, thyroid ultrasound, and orbital computed tomography formed the basis for the diagnoses. PBMCs were separated from over 9 ml of fresh peripheral blood using Ficoll-Paque density gradient centrifugation. Total RNA was extracted with Trizol reagent, and quality was checked on an Agilent 2100 Bioanalyzer. TCR beta CDR3 regions were amplified from RNA transcripts. For the first round of RT-PCR on the TCR CDR3, the HTBI primer set was used together with the Qiagen OneStep RT-PCR kit. Libraries were constructed in a second round of multiplex PCR, after which size selection and purification were carried out. Paired-end sequencing of the libraries was performed with 100 bp reads on an Illumina HiSeq2000. The original pipeline was this. Raw data were processed with SOAPnuke, discarding reads with adapters, uncalled bases, mean Phred below 15, or no exact constant-primer or identifier match. COPE v1.2.5 was used to merge the high-quality paired reads, and each unique nucleotide sequence was defined as a clonotype. MiTCR v1.1 was used to align the clonotypes against IMGT TRBV, TRBD and TRBJ reference segments. Analysis was restricted to V-J combinations with a frequency above 0.0001, which covered roughly 99% of repertoires. A TCS score was defined as the ratio between F50 (clonal expansion) and ExV (chaos), using BLOSUM62-based TCRdist between CDR3 peptides within each V-J. Welch's t-statistics and random forest reduced around 550 V-J features to 10 to 15, which were used in a naive Bayes classifier (R e1071). TCRdb's own reprocessing of the public reads used fastp at Q25 and MiXCR and kept productive beta chains. CDR3 protein duplicates are merged, each entry listing the most common genes and DNA. The V and J calls follow TCRdb's processing rather than the paper's. The sample includes 300,000 to 450,000 distinct CDR3 sequences, with around 18% observed a single time. The ten biggest clones cover 35% to 45% of the sample.

Regarding this clonotype: This receptor's antigen is unknown. No base-level quality is on record; no much larger clone is a single base apart.

Trimming takes 0 bases from V and 8 bases from J, and the germline ends sit 13 bases apart. The CDR3 goes from the cysteine to the phenylalanine over 14 residues. Left in the record is the CDR3 DNA by itself, 42 bases read in frame from the first base. Per the germline V gene, ENHRY is the CDR1 and SYGVKD is the CDR2. Study-wide findings and limitations: No statistical method was used to set the sample size in advance, and investigators knew the group allocation. Most expanded thyroid clonotypes (frequency above 0.001) were also detected in blood, a finding suggesting that blood repertoires may reflect thyroid immune responses. In validation, progression to ophthalmopathy was predicted by the model with about 70% sensitivity and 72.22% specificity, a median of 6.5 months before onset. A 13 V-J signature model separated ophthalmopathy from stable hyperthyroidism, with approximately 87% sensitivity and roughly 81% specificity in cross-validation and 80%/75% in testing.

This sequence was found in a young man with Graves' ophthalmopathy. The chain couples TRBV10-3 to TRBJ1-2; no D gene call is confident. Sequencing input: blood. The CDR3 protein is CAISESNSPRGYTF. The sequence in DNA is TGTGCCATCAGTGAGTCGAACAGCCCCAGGGGCTACACCTTC.